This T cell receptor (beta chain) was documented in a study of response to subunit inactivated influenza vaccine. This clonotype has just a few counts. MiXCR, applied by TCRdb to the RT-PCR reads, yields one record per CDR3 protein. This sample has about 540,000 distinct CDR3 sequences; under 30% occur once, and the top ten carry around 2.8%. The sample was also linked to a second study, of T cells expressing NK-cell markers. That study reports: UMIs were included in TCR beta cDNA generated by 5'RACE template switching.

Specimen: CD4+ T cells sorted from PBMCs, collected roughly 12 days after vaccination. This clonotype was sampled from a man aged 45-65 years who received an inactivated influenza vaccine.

The chain's CDR3 is CASSPETGRLEQFF. As DNA, the CDR3 is TGCGCCAGCAGCCCCGAAACTGGGCGCCTAGAGCAGTTCTTC. The chain joins TRBV5-1 to TRBJ2-1; D call uncertain. V shed 4 bases and J shed 10 bases, with 18 bases lying between them. CDR3 length: 14 residues. The V gene's germline CDR1 is SGHRS and CDR2 YFSETQ.